The text below deals with one TCR beta chain. V lost 0 bases, J lost 10 bases, and 7 bases lay in between. The CDR3 consists of 12 residues. Germline V gives CDR1 LNHNV, CDR2 YYDKDF (reference sequence). The data belong to a study of blood T cell repertoires in COVID-19. TCRdb's table, derived via immunoSEQ multiplex PCR, lists solely in-frame clones and lacks some. The data contain 160,000 or so clones, about 88% of them singletons. The chain employs TRBV15 and TRBJ2-1; D remains unclear. This clonotype was obtained from a woman between 45 and 65 years old with COVID-19, enrolled during active disease. The specimen was peripheral blood. The CDR3 bases are TGTGCCACCAGCAGAGATGTACGGGAGCAGTTCTTC. It codes for CATSRDVREQFF. Complete variable domain (other parts from reference TRBV15 and TRBJ2-1): DAMVIQNPRYQVTQFGKPVTLSCSQTLNHNVMYWYQQKSSQAPKLLFHYYDKDFNNEADTPDNFQSRRPNTSFCFLDIRSPGLGDTAMYLCATSRDVREQFFGPGTRLTVL.